The T cell receptor (delta chain) described here comes from a study of gamma-delta T cells after stem cell transplantation. Of note for this clone: A much larger clone sits a single nucleotide away, making a read error possible.

TCRdb ran CATT on the RT-PCR reads. The data contain over 3,500 delta-chain clones, more than 15% of them singletons. The TCR was taken from a human donor. It is not recorded whose cells these are; they may come from a transplant donor. The material sequenced was gamma-delta T cells.

CDR3 amino acids: CACDHLLGDTAHLFF. The CDR3 DNA follows: TGTGCCTGTGACCACTTACTGGGGGATACAGCACACCTCTTCTTT. J is TRDJ2 and V is TRDV2; TRDD3 aligns across 12 bases. Looked up from germline, CDR1 is GEAIGNYY and CDR2 is EKD. The CDR3 totals 15 residues.